The 23 T cell receptor beta chains presented below share a single source sample, sequenced in a study of control samples from healthy donors and cancer patients. TCRdb keeps only in-frame clones here, not all; method: immunoSEQ multiplex PCR. The profile shows 90,000 to 110,000 clones, under 90% of them singletons. Sequencing input: blood. These receptors were obtained from a woman in her forties or fifties in good health.

The gene calls are TRBV5-1 and TRBJ2-1; 11 positions agree with TRBD2. CDR3 length equals 15 residues. Germline assignment: CDR1 SGHRS and CDR2 YFSETQ. J gave up 5 bases and V 0 bases, and 1 base lay outside the gene matches. CDR3 region: CASSLGLAGNNEQFF. The CDR3 DNA reads TGCGCCAGCAGCTTGGGACTAGCGGGGAACAATGAGCAGTTCTTC.

This rearrangement joins TRBV27 to TRBJ1-4; D not certain. Germline CDR1 and CDR2: MNHEY and SMNVEV (reference sequence). The V and J ends lost 7 bases and 1 base respectively, with 1 base between them. The CDR3 spans 11 residues. CDR3 sequence reads: CASKTNEKLFF. The DNA for the CDR3 is TGTGCCAGCAAAACTAATGAAAAACTGTTTTTT.

The rearrangement uses TRBV6-1 and TRBJ1-5; D is uncertain. Germline V lookup: CDR1 MNHNS, CDR2 SASEGT. Trimming took 4 bases from V and 1 from J, leaving 14 bases between them. The CDR3 is 16 residues long. The CDR3 reads CASSAQSSRSNQPQHF. The DNA of the CDR3 is TGTGCCAGCAGTGCACAATCAAGTCGAAGCAATCAGCCCCAGCATTTT.

The chain joins TRBV6-5 to TRBJ2-7, with D uncertain. The CDR3 has 11 amino acids. The V gene lost 7 bases and the J gene lost 6 bases, with 10 bases spanning the gap. From germline, CDR1 is MNHEY and CDR2 SVGAGI. The CDR3 DNA follows: TGTGCCAGCAATAGAGCCGGCGAGCAGTACTTC. Residues: CASNRAGEQYF.

This clone was counted a few times. The rearrangement joins TRBV7-9 to TRBJ2-1; D unclear. Per germline, CDR1 SEHNR and CDR2 FQNEAQ (reference sequence). The V end was cut by 1 base, the J end by 8 bases, with 6 bases between. This CDR3 comprises 12 residues. The CDR3 bases are TGTGCCAGCAGCTTAGGGGTTTATGAGCAGTTCTTC. Amino acids: CASSLGVYEQFF.

This chain uses TRBV19 with TRBJ2-1; 10 bases agree with TRBD2. The trim removed 2 bases at V and 9 bases at J, leaving 10 bases unmatched. This CDR3 contains 16 residues. Germline lookup yields CDR1 LNHDA and CDR2 SQIVND (reference sequence). CDR3 in DNA: TGTGCCAGTAGTATAAGGCCTAGCGGGAGATTCGGTGAGCAGTTCTTC. Translating gives CASSIRPSGRFGEQFF.

This clone was counted only a few times. This chain uses TRBV11-2 with TRBJ2-1, with TRBD2 matching 10 bases. Germline V gives CDR1 SGHAT, CDR2 FQNNGV. Unmatched junction bases numbered 12, after V lost 6 bases and J lost 10 bases. This CDR3 contains 15 residues. The CDR3 coding sequence is TGTGCCAGCAGTCTAAATAGCGGGAGGTCTGAAGAGCAGTTCTTC. This codes for CASSLNSGRSEEQFF. The variable domain in full, with the rest retrieved from reference TRBV11-2 and TRBJ2-1, is EAGVAQSPRYKIIEKRQSVAFWCNPISGHATLYWYQQILGQGPKLLIQFQNNGVVDDSQLPKDRFSAERLKGVDSTLKIQPAKLEDSAVYLCASSLNSGRSEEQFFGPGTRLTVL.

The rearrangement links TRBV3-1 (or the pseudogene TRBV3-2) to TRBJ1-5; 11 positions match TRBD1. The V segment lost 4 bases and the J segment 6 bases; nucleotides outside the gene matches: 2. Germline assignment: CDR1 LGHDT and CDR2 YNNKEL (reference sequence). The CDR3 sequence is 14 residues long. Here the CDR3 reads CASSPGTGGQPQHF. The CDR3 nucleotides are TGTGCCAGCAGCCCGGGGACAGGGGGTCAGCCCCAGCATTTT.

The chain carries TRBV19 and TRBJ1-5, with D perhaps matching TRBD1 (6 bases). Trimming removed 7 bases at V and 6 bases at J, with 19 bases between. CDR1 LNHDA and CDR2 SQIVND come from the germline V gene (reference sequence). The CDR3 contains 15 residues. The CDR3 region is CASTTGGGRSQPQHF. In DNA, the CDR3 is TGTGCCAGTACCACGGGAGGGGGGCGAAGTCAGCCCCAGCATTTT.

In the case of this clone: The sample holds other DNA sequences that translate to the same CDR3. This chain uses TRBV5-1 with TRBJ1-2; 11 bases fit TRBD1. Germline trimming cut 0 bases from V and 8 bases from J; bases unmatched to any gene: 3. CDR1 and CDR2 (germline): SGHRS, YFSETQ. CDR3 length: 14 amino acids. The CDR3 is CASSLAGTGGGYTF. The DNA for the CDR3 is TGCGCCAGCAGCTTGGCCGGGACAGGGGGAGGCTACACCTTC.

The gene calls are TRBV5-5 and TRBJ2-3; a weak D match, TRBD2 (6 bases). There are 13 residues in the CDR3. Germline loops: CDR1 SGHKS, CDR2 YYEKEE (reference sequence). V lost 5 bases and J lost 3, with 10 bases in between. The CDR3: CASRPGGTDTQYF. The CDR3 coding sequence is TGTGCCAGCAGGCCTGGGGGGACAGATACGCAGTATTTT.

This clone appeared once. The chain employs TRBV7-9 and TRBJ1-6, with D possibly TRBD1 on 6 matching bases. The CDR3 runs 14 residues. V lost 4 bases and J lost 12, with 16 bases in between. The V gene's germline CDR1 is SEHNR and CDR2 FQNEAQ (reference sequence). The CDR3 DNA follows: TGTGCCAGCAGCTCTAGGGGGGGCACGGGACCCCTCCACTTT. Residues: CASSSRGGTGPLHF. Variable domain in full (rest from reference TRBV7-9 and TRBJ1-6): DTGVSQNPRHKITKRGQNVTFRCDPISEHNRLYWYRQTLGQGPEFLTYFQNEAQLEKSRLLSDRFSAERPKGSFSTLEIQRTEQGDSAMYLCASSSRGGTGPLHFGNGTRLTVT.

The rearrangement joins TRBV11-2 to TRBJ1-2, with D possibly matching TRBD1 (6 bases). CDR1 and CDR2 from the germline V gene are SGHAT and FQNNGV. This CDR3 comprises 14 residues. V gave up 5 bases and J gave up 4 bases, with 14 bases separating them. The CDR3: CASSLKGGTYGYTF. CDR3 nucleotide sequence: TGTGCCAGCAGCCTGAAAGGGGGGACCTATGGCTACACCTTC. The complete variable domain, with remaining parts taken from reference TRBV11-2 and TRBJ1-2, reads EAGVAQSPRYKIIEKRQSVAFWCNPISGHATLYWYQQILGQGPKLLIQFQNNGVVDDSQLPKDRFSAERLKGVDSTLKIQPAKLEDSAVYLCASSLKGGTYGYTFGSGTRLTVV.

The chain recombines TRBV12-3 or TRBV12-4 with TRBJ1-1, with D possibly matching TRBD1 (5 bases). V lost 8 bases, J lost 5 bases, and 15 bases lay in between. This CDR3 region has 13 residues. The CDR3 loop is CASGIRGGTEAFF. The CDR3 nucleotides read TGTGCCAGCGGAATTCGGGGGGGGACTGAAGCTTTCTTT.

The V call is TRBV9, the J call TRBJ2-1; 9 positions agree with TRBD1. V shed 2 bases, J shed 6 bases, and the junction held 9 bases outside the gene matches. Germline lookup yields CDR1 SGDLS and CDR2 YYNGEE. This CDR3 is built from 16 residues. The CDR3 nucleotides read TGTGCCAGCAGCGTCCGAACAGGACAGGGGACCAATGAGCAGTTCTTC. This encodes CASSVRTGQGTNEQFF.

This clone was counted a few times. The V gene is TRBV6-6, the J gene TRBJ1-6; D uncertain. The ends were cut back, 4 bases at V and 0 bases at J, with 10 bases in the middle. The CDR3 is made up of 16 amino acids. Per germline, CDR1 MNHNY and CDR2 SVGAGI (reference sequence). CDR3 sequence (DNA): TGTGCCAGCAGTTTTCCCCGGAGCTCCTATAATTCACCCCTCCACTTT. Protein product: CASSFPRSSYNSPLHF.

The V and J genes are TRBV7-2 and TRBJ1-3; D is undetermined. The CDR3 totals 15 residues. V was clipped by 1 base and J by 3 bases, with 10 bases between them. Germline V lookup: CDR1 SGHTA, CDR2 FQGNSA. CDR3 sequence reads: CASSLDTISGNTIYF. CDR3 in DNA: TGTGCCAGCAGCTTAGATACAATTAGTGGAAACACCATATATTTT. Based on the CDR3 plus reference TRBV7-2 and TRBJ1-3, the full variable domain is GAGVSQSPSNKVTEKGKDVELRCDPISGHTALYWYRQSLGQGLEFLIYFQGNSAPDKSGLPSDRFSAERTGGSVSTLTIQRTQQEDSAVYLCASSLDTISGNTIYFGEGSWLTVV.

The chain joins TRBV24-1 to TRBJ2-1, with TRBD2 identical over 11 bases. With V trimmed by 5 bases and J by 9 bases, 5 bases remained unmatched. The CDR3 has 14 residues. The V gene's germline CDR1 is KGHDR and CDR2 SFDVKD. Here the CDR3 DNA reads TGTGCCACCAGTGGACTAGCGGGATCGGGTGAGCAGTTCTTC. Its protein is CATSGLAGSGEQFF.

This chain links TRBV3-1 (or the pseudogene TRBV3-2) with TRBJ2-2, with no clear D. Trimming pared 4 bases from V and 1 base from J, leaving 10 bases between. In germline, CDR1 is LGHDT, CDR2 YNNKEL (reference sequence). This CDR3 comprises 15 residues. CDR3: CASSRRTQNTGELFF. The CDR3 DNA reads as TGTGCCAGCAGCCGACGGACCCAGAACACCGGGGAGCTGTTTTTT.

The chain employs TRBV15 and TRBJ1-5; TRBD1 agrees at 9 bases. The germline gives CDR1 LNHNV, CDR2 YYDKDF (reference sequence). V lost 4 bases, J lost 4 bases, and 5 bases stayed unmatched. The CDR3 covers 15 residues. The CDR3 here is CATSNGDRVNQPQHF. CDR3 in DNA: TGTGCCACCAGCAACGGGGACAGGGTTAATCAGCCCCAGCATTTT.

This chain connects TRBV28 to TRBJ2-1, with TRBD1 identical over 8 bases. V gave up 7 bases and J gave up 5 bases; unmatched junction bases: 4. This CDR3 has 13 residues. Germline V gene sequence: CDR1 MDHEN, CDR2 SYDVKM. The CDR3 coding sequence is TGTGCCAGCATGGGACAGGAGAACAATGAGCAGTTCTTC. Translation gives CASMGQENNEQFF.

The chain couples TRBV11-2 to TRBJ1-6; no clear D. Between the trimmed V and J ends, which lost 3 bases and 7 bases, there was a span of 16 bases. This CDR3 has 16 amino acids. Germline V CDR1 and CDR2: SGHAT, FQNNGV. The CDR3 spells CASSFLRAALNSPLHF. The CDR3 DNA sequence: TGTGCCAGCAGCTTCCTCCGGGCAGCCCTCAATTCACCCCTCCACTTT. Together with reference TRBV11-2 and TRBJ1-6, the CDR3 gives the full variable domain: EAGVAQSPRYKIIEKRQSVAFWCNPISGHATLYWYQQILGQGPKLLIQFQNNGVVDDSQLPKDRFSAERLKGVDSTLKIQPAKLEDSAVYLCASSFLRAALNSPLHFGNGTRLTVT.

The rearrangement links TRBV4-2 to TRBJ2-1; no definite D call. With 1 base removed from V and 7 bases from J, the gap between germline ends came to 5 bases. This CDR3 comprises 12 residues. Per the germline V gene, CDR1 is LGHNA and CDR2 is YNFKEQ. CDR3 sequence: CASSQARNEQFF. For the CDR3, the DNA is TGTGCCAGCAGCCAAGCCAGAAATGAGCAGTTCTTC.